This T cell receptor beta chain was documented in a study of blood T cell repertoires in COVID-19. In the study overall: Samples of COVID-19 (acute and convalescent) were obtained from the United States, Italy and Spain. Nucleic acid was either cDNA or gDNA, and it came from T cells, B-cell-depleted T cells, or PBMCs.

Per the authors' pipeline: Estimated nucleated cell counts came from reference gene primer amplification. TCRdb keeps only in-frame clones here, not all; method: immunoSEQ multiplex PCR. The V and J calls and clone size come from that table; D and trimming were worked out from the DNA. The table lists roughly 260,000 clones, approximately 86% of them singletons. This clone was seen just once. CDR1 is SGHTA and CDR2 is FQGNSA in the germline V gene. V lost 5 bases, J lost 2 bases, and 6 bases stayed unmatched. CDR3 length equals 14 residues. The V gene is TRBV7-2, the J gene TRBJ2-7, with 7 bases matching TRBD1. The sample consisted of peripheral blood. The receptor was isolated from a woman aged 45-65 years who had recovered from COVID-19. CDR3: CASSQTGTAYEQYF. The DNA for the CDR3 is TGTGCCAGCAGCCAAACCGGGACAGCCTACGAGCAGTACTTC.